The 21 T cell receptor beta chains in this list originate from one sample, sequenced in a study of vaccination and CD4 T cells after COVID-19. Treatment specified: roughly 11-day PBMC culture with coronavirus spike peptide pools or control peptides (ViraFEST assay). The Oncomine TCR Beta short-read assay was applied to DNA of cultured CD4+ T cells. One entry per CDR3 protein results from TCRdb running MiXCR on the PCR reads. The table has about 21,000 distinct CDR3 sequences, roughly 67% seen once. Antigen specificity for these receptors is unknown. The sample was CD4+ T cells from blood, cultured in vitro. The receptor set was obtained from a human donor who had recovered from COVID-19.

The V and J genes are TRBV20-1 and TRBJ1-5; weak D call: TRBD1 (6 bases). Looked up from germline, CDR1 is DFQATT and CDR2 is SNEGSKA (reference sequence). The CDR3 has 16 amino acids. The ends were cut back, 6 bases at V and 4 bases at J, with 22 bases in the middle. CDR3 amino acids: CSARGRARSTNQPQHF. The CDR3 DNA sequence: TGCAGTGCCAGGGGTCGTGCTAGAAGTACAAATCAGCCCCAGCATTTT.

The V gene is TRBV6-1, the J gene TRBJ1-3, with D tentatively TRBD1 (5 bases). The CDR3 has 17 amino acids. Germline V gives CDR1 MNHNS, CDR2 SASEGT. Trimming removed 6 bases from V and 0 bases from J, with 18 bases in between. The CDR3 sequence is CASRRGMEGYSGNTIYF. As DNA, the CDR3 is TGTGCCAGCAGGAGGGGTATGGAGGGGTACTCTGGAAACACCATATATTTT.

This clonotype has just one count. The J gene is TRBJ2-1, the V gene TRBV6-4, with 8 bases that match TRBD2. The CDR3 covers 15 residues. Germline assignment: CDR1 MRHNA and CDR2 SNTAGT. V lost 4 bases, J lost 1 base, and 3 bases stayed unmatched. The CDR3 DNA reads TGTGCCAGCAGTGCTGGACTAGCTTCCTACAATGAGCAGTTCTTC. It translates to CASSAGLASYNEQFF.

This clonotype was seen more than once but under ten times. CDR3 nucleotides: TGTGCCAGCAGTTACTCTCGAGCGGGGTACAATGAGCAGTTCTTC. It specifies CASSYSRAGYNEQFF. This rearrangement joins TRBV6-5 to TRBJ2-1; 7 nucleotides align to TRBD2. Germline CDR1 is MNHEY and CDR2 is SVGAGI. CDR3 size: 15 residues. V trimming: 0 bases; J trimming: 4 bases; junction bases outside the gene matches: 3.

The V call is TRBV27, the J call TRBJ2-2, with D possibly being TRBD1 (6 bases). Per germline, CDR1 MNHEY and CDR2 SMNVEV (reference sequence). The CDR3 has 17 amino acids. Trimming took 7 bases from V and 2 from J, leaving 20 bases between them. In DNA form, the CDR3 reads TGTGCCAGCACCACGACAGGCAAGGACTTTAACACCGGGGAGCTGTTTTTT. Encoded protein: CASTTTGKDFNTGELFF.

The chain uses TRBV30 and TRBJ1-5; D gene unclear. V was pared by 1 base and J by 7 bases, with 8 bases between. Germline CDR1 GTSNPN, CDR2 SVGIG (reference sequence). CDR3 length: 12 amino acids. CDR3 sequence reads: CAWSERGQPQHF. The CDR3 coding sequence is TGTGCCTGGAGTGAGAGAGGGCAGCCCCAGCATTTT.

The rearrangement links TRBV20-1 to TRBJ2-1; 7 bases line up with TRBD1. CDR3 length equals 14 residues. V shed 3 bases, J shed 4 bases, and the junction held 6 bases outside the gene matches. Germline V gives CDR1 DFQATT, CDR2 SNEGSKA (reference sequence). For the CDR3, the DNA is TGCAGTGCTAGGAAACAGGGGCGATACAATGAGCAGTTCTTC. Its translation is CSARKQGRYNEQFF.

This rearrangement joins TRBV20-1 to TRBJ1-6; D is uncertain. Germline-derived CDR1 and CDR2 are DFQATT and SNEGSKA (reference sequence). V dropped 8 bases and J dropped 0 bases, with 29 bases sitting between them. The CDR3 contains 20 residues. The DNA for the CDR3 is TGCAGTCCGACACCGGGGAGTTCAACATTTAGCAGCTCCTATAATTCACCCCTCCACTTT. It specifies CSPTPGSSTFSSSYNSPLHF.

This sequence joins TRBV14 and TRBJ2-1, with TRBD2 matching 13 bases. There are 18 residues in the CDR3. Germline lookup yields CDR1 SGHDN and CDR2 FVKESK. V trimming: 4 bases; J trimming: 7 bases; junction bases outside the gene matches: 13. The DNA of the CDR3 is TGTGCCAGCAGCCCGGGACTAGCGGGACCTGGTTATGGGAATGAGCAGTTCTTC. This gives the protein CASSPGLAGPGYGNEQFF.

The chain combines TRBV7-2 with TRBJ1-6; the D is unclear. The V end lost 4 bases, the J end lost 5 bases, and 12 bases lay between the germline ends. CDR1 and CDR2 from the germline V gene are SGHTA and FQGNSA. CDR3 length: 15 amino acids. The CDR3, as DNA: TGTGCCAGCAGCTCACGGGCGGGCCATAATTCACCCCTCCACTTT. It specifies CASSSRAGHNSPLHF.

The V gene is TRBV6-2 or TRBV6-3, the J gene TRBJ1-1; D is ambiguous. Germline-derived CDR1 and CDR2 are MNHEY and SVGEGT. Trimming took 2 bases from V and 3 from J, leaving 10 bases between them. This CDR3 has 14 amino acids. The CDR3: CASSYRVGDTEAFF. In DNA, the CDR3 is TGTGCCAGCAGTTACAGGGTTGGAGACACTGAAGCTTTCTTT.

This chain connects TRBV6-1 to TRBJ1-4; TRBD1 agrees at 9 bases. J was trimmed by 7 bases and V by 6 bases; bases with no gene match: 9. Looked up from germline, CDR1 is MNHNS and CDR2 is SASEGT. The CDR3 length is 15 residues. The CDR3 nucleotides are TGTGCCAGCAGCCCTGGAAGGGACAGGGTTGAAAAACTGTTTTTT. Residues: CASSPGRDRVEKLFF.

V gene TRBV5-1 combines with J gene TRBJ2-3; D uncertain. Germline CDR1 SGHRS, CDR2 YFSETQ. The CDR3 extends over 12 amino acids. V lost 7 bases and J lost 6, with 12 bases in between. The CDR3, as DNA: TGCGCCAGCGCCCTTCCATCCGATACGCAGTATTTT. Protein sequence: CASALPSDTQYF.

This sequence joins TRBV20-1 and TRBJ2-2; D is uncertain. Germline-derived CDR1 and CDR2 are DFQATT and SNEGSKA (reference sequence). There are 12 residues in the CDR3. Trimming stripped 0 bases from V and 3 bases from J, with 2 bases between. CDR3 coding DNA: TGCAGTGCTAGAGATCACACCGGGGAGCTGTTTTTT. Amino acids: CSARDHTGELFF.

This chain links TRBV7-2 with TRBJ2-7; TRBD1 matches at 10 bases. Trimming removed 6 bases from V and 4 bases from J; junction bases left unmatched: 6. Germline CDR1 and CDR2: SGHTA and FQGNSA. The CDR3 extends over 14 amino acids. The CDR3 reads CASSIPGQGYEQYF. In DNA form, the CDR3 reads TGTGCCAGCAGTATACCGGGACAGGGGTACGAGCAGTACTTC.

This clonotype was seen a few times. This rearrangement joins TRBV12-3 or TRBV12-4 to TRBJ1-5, with D uncertain. V was trimmed by 1 base and J by 0 bases, leaving 16 bases between them. CDR3 size: 18 residues. CDR3 sequence reads: CASSLGSWFGDSNQPQHF. The CDR3 DNA reads TGTGCCAGCAGTTTAGGGTCCTGGTTTGGGGATAGCAATCAGCCCCAGCATTTT.

The rearrangement joins TRBV27 to TRBJ1-2; 9 bases agree with TRBD1. Germline V gene data show CDR1 as MNHEY and CDR2 as SMNVEV (reference sequence). The CDR3 is 16 residues long. With V trimmed by 0 bases and J by 8 bases, 10 bases remained unmatched. CDR3 sequence: CASSLSLQGAFGGYTF. The CDR3 region has the DNA TGTGCCAGCAGTTTATCGCTACAGGGGGCCTTTGGGGGCTACACCTTC.

This clonotype was found once. The chain recombines TRBV18 with TRBJ2-7; perhaps TRBD2 as D (6 bases). Germline lookup yields CDR1 KGHSH and CDR2 LQKENI. Trimming left V 1 base short and J 7 bases short, with 23 bases between. The CDR3 loop spans 17 amino acids. The CDR3 DNA is TGTGCCAGCTCACCACGGACCGCCGGGCCAGGCGCGGGGGAGCAGTACTTC. Translated, it gives CASSPRTAGPGAGEQYF.

The chain is built from TRBV6-2 or TRBV6-3 and TRBJ1-1; D remains unclear. V gave up 7 bases and J gave up 6 bases, with 18 bases separating them. CDR3 length equals 14 residues. CDR1 is MNHEY and CDR2 is SVGEGT in the germline V gene. The CDR3 is CASTTPFYVAEAFF. CDR3 bases: TGTGCCAGCACCACGCCTTTCTATGTCGCTGAAGCTTTCTTT.

The chain combines TRBV25-1 with TRBJ2-4, with D hard to call. Germline CDR1 reads MGHDK; CDR2 reads SYGVNS. V dropped 3 bases and J dropped 4 bases, with 7 bases sitting between them. The CDR3 sequence is 13 residues long. The CDR3 here is CASSDRVKNIQYF. The CDR3 DNA follows: TGTGCCAGCAGTGATCGGGTAAAAAACATTCAGTACTTC.

The chain carries TRBV25-1 and TRBJ1-2; TRBD1 matches at 9 bases. Per the germline V gene, CDR1 is MGHDK and CDR2 is SYGVNS. This CDR3 comprises 14 residues. V lost 4 bases, J lost 7 bases, and 7 bases stayed unmatched. The CDR3 reads CASSGPKTGGGYTF. The CDR3 DNA follows: TGTGCCAGCAGTGGCCCAAAGACAGGGGGTGGCTACACCTTC.